Below are 8 T cell receptor beta chains sequenced from a single sample in a study of cytotoxic CD8 clonotypes in ibrutinib-treated CLL. The table came from immunoSEQ multiplex PCR; TCRdb's copy has only in-frame clones and leaves some out. The sample holds roughly 49,000 clones; less than 85% are singletons and the top ten take just over 20%. Specimen: PBMCs, collected after 24 months of ibrutinib treatment. The receptors were gathered from a human donor with chronic lymphocytic leukemia.

This clone was seen more than once but under ten times. The chain combines TRBV29-1 with TRBJ2-5; D gene uncertain. This CDR3 comprises 11 residues. Germline CDR1 and CDR2: SQVTM and ANQGSEA. V was clipped by 8 bases and J by 4 bases, with 11 bases between them. CDR3 sequence: CSIVIGETQYF. The CDR3 bases are TGCAGCATTGTTATTGGAGAGACCCAGTACTTC.

The CDR3 sequence is CASSNRRNEQFF. The CDR3, as DNA: TGTGCCAGCAGCAACCGTAGGAATGAGCAGTTCTTC. The V and J genes are TRBV9 and TRBJ2-1; the D is unclear. V was clipped by 4 bases and J by 7 bases, with 9 bases between them. Per germline, CDR1 SGDLS and CDR2 YYNGEE. CDR3 length equals 12 residues.

V is TRBV5-1 and J is TRBJ2-1; no clear D. V lost 3 bases and J lost 15, with 16 bases in between. The CDR3 contains 12 residues. The germline V gene has CDR1 SGHRS and CDR2 YFSETQ. The CDR3 loop is CASSWPGSGRFF. CDR3 bases: TGCGCCAGCAGCTGGCCCGGGTCCGGAAGGTTCTTC.

V gene TRBV6-5 combines with J gene TRBJ2-7, with 9 bases that match TRBD1. The CDR3 runs to 13 residues. J gave up 7 bases and V 6 bases, and 7 bases lay outside the gene matches. The germline V gene encodes CDR1 MNHEY and CDR2 SVGAGI. CDR3: CASSGDRVGEQYF. The CDR3 region has the DNA TGTGCCAGCAGCGGGGACAGGGTGGGGGAGCAGTACTTC.

This chain uses TRBV6-5 with TRBJ1-4; no clear D. CDR3 size: 12 residues. Germline loops: CDR1 MNHEY, CDR2 SVGAGI. The V gene lost 7 bases and the J gene lost 11 bases, with 14 bases spanning the gap. CDR3 sequence: CASKNEGRKLFF. The CDR3 nucleotides are TGTGCCAGCAAAAATGAGGGAAGGAAACTGTTTTTT.

The chain joins TRBV21-1 to TRBJ2-2; no DNA check was done on the table's D call, TRBD1. TRBV21-1 is a recognized pseudogene. This CDR3 spans 16 amino acids. The CDR3 loop reads CASTSDRERNTGELFF. The CDR3 DNA reads TGTGCCAGCACCTCGGACAGGGAACGTAACACCGGGGAGCTGTTTTTT.

This clone was observed a handful of times. The V gene is TRBV28, the J gene TRBJ1-5; D unclear. From germline, CDR1 is MDHEN and CDR2 SYDVKM. Trimming took off 4 bases at V and 9 bases at J, with 10 bases between the two ends. There are 12 residues in the CDR3. CDR3 coding DNA: TGTGCCAGCAGTTCCCCTCCGCGGCCCCAGCATTTT. As protein: CASSSPPRPQHF.

The chain links TRBV9 to TRBJ2-2; TRBD2 matches 11 bases. The CDR3 consists of 17 residues. Trimming at V came to 0 bases and at J to 6 bases, leaving 7 bases not matched to a gene. Germline CDR1 reads SGDLS; CDR2 reads YYNGEE. DNA of the CDR3: TGTGCCAGCAGCGTAGCTAGCGGGAGGATGGTGTCCGGGGAGCTGTTTTTT. Its translation: CASSVASGRMVSGELFF.